This TCR beta chain is drawn from a study of T cell responses to AZD1222 COVID-19 vaccine. Clones were sequenced by immunoSEQ multiplex PCR, and TCRdb holds only the in-frame ones, with some missing. This table holds around 180,000 clones, roughly 87% found once. On this clone itself: Its antigen remains unknown.

The study, taken as a whole, reports: Dominant CD4 TCR responses targeted spike regions 160-218 and 743-854. When two AZD1222 doses had been given, Spike-specific TCR breadth and depth rose.

The V gene's germline CDR1 is MDHEN and CDR2 SYDVKM. This CDR3 has 14 residues. Trimming cost V 6 bases and J 4 bases, with 13 bases left between them. The source is an adult in good health. The source material was peripheral blood, sampled on day 0 of AZD1222 vaccination. The chain couples TRBV28 to TRBJ1-5, with unresolved D. The chain's CDR3 is CASSPVPYNQPQHF. In nucleotides, the CDR3 is TGTGCCAGCAGCCCCGTCCCGTATAATCAGCCCCAGCATTTT.